This TCR beta chain was identified during a study of cytomegalovirus exposure and HLA in healthy donors. For the study at large: Earlier sequencing of around 190 million T cells yielded under 120 million unique TCR beta sequences.

Primers included in the PCR were 60 Vbeta and 13 Jbeta primers. Clones were read by immunoSEQ multiplex PCR, and TCRdb kept only the in-frame ones, dropping some. This repertoire shows around 150,000 clones, around 84% found once; its top ten account for under 8%. From germline, CDR1 is MGHDK and CDR2 SYGVNS. The junction had 12 bases not matched to a gene; V was cut back by 6 bases and J by 6 bases. This CDR3 has 15 residues. The material sequenced was PBMCs. The rearrangement joins TRBV25-1 to TRBJ2-7, with TRBD2 matching over 9 bases. The TCR sequence derives from a man aged 45-65 years in good health and CMV-seropositive. CDR3 protein: CASSGLRAGGIEQYV. CDR3 coding DNA: TGTGCCAGCAGCGGCCTTCGGGCGGGAGGGATCGAGCAGTACGTC.